This entry lists 24 T cell receptor beta chains sequenced from one sample in a study of CD8+ T cells in alopecia areata. Indicated treatment: oral pan-JAK inhibitor, 5-10 mg twice daily. In each case, RNA was isolated and then reverse transcribed into cDNA as the sequencing template. Using immunoSEQ multiplex PCR, the repertoire was profiled, and TCRdb retains in-frame clones only, with some absent. The table lists roughly 70,000 clones, over 25% of them singletons, with 15% in the top ten. The specimen was CD8+ T cells sorted from blood, collected at week 4, from a patient treated with tofacitinib. These receptors all stem from a human donor with alopecia areata.

The V gene is TRBV27, the J gene TRBJ1-5; maybe TRBD1 (5 bases). V gave up 5 bases and J gave up 5 bases, with 13 bases separating them. CDR3 length: 14 residues. The germline V gene has CDR1 MNHEY and CDR2 SMNVEV (reference sequence). The CDR3 is CASSPRLGDQPQHF. The CDR3 nucleotides read TGTGCCAGCAGTCCAAGATTGGGGGATCAGCCCCAGCATTTT.

This rearrangement joins TRBV6-5 to TRBJ2-2; 9 nucleotides match TRBD2. J was trimmed by 5 bases and V by 0 bases; bases with no gene match: 4. This CDR3 is 16 amino acids long. CDR1 is MNHEY, CDR2 SVGAGI, per germline. The CDR3 here is CASSYSAGGRTGELFF. DNA of the CDR3: TGTGCCAGCAGTTACTCTGCGGGAGGGCGAACCGGGGAGCTGTTTTTT.

The chain carries TRBV7-2 and TRBJ2-7, with TRBD1 matching 8 bases. CDR1 and CDR2 (germline): SGHTA, FQGNSA. Trimming removed 5 bases from V and 3 bases from J; junction bases left unmatched: 9. There are 15 residues in the CDR3. The CDR3 spells CASSQGAGGHYEQYF. DNA for the CDR3: TGTGCCAGCAGCCAGGGGGCAGGGGGTCACTACGAGCAGTACTTC. Based on the CDR3 plus reference TRBV7-2 and TRBJ2-7, the full variable domain is GAGVSQSPSNKVTEKGKDVELRCDPISGHTALYWYRQSLGQGLEFLIYFQGNSAPDKSGLPSDRFSAERTGGSVSTLTIQRTQQEDSAVYLCASSQGAGGHYEQYFGPGTRLTVT.

Only a few counts were recorded for this clone. The genes are TRBV7-6 and TRBJ2-7; D gene unclear. Trimming took 1 base from V and 1 from J, leaving 8 bases between them. CDR3 size: 14 residues. Germline-derived CDR1 and CDR2 are SGHVS and FNYEAQ. CDR3 nucleotide sequence: TGTGCCAGCAGCTTAGGGGCAGGATCCTACGAGCAGTACTTC. This encodes CASSLGAGSYEQYF.

This chain connects TRBV7-9 to TRBJ1-2; the match to TRBD1 covers 10 bases. The CDR3 covers 14 residues. With 8 bases clipped from V and 5 bases from J, the junction kept 8 bases outside the gene matches. CDR1 and CDR2 (germline): SEHNR, FQNEAQ (reference sequence). The CDR3 DNA follows: TGTGCCAGCGGGGTATCGGGACAGGGGTATGGCTACACCTTC. It encodes CASGVSGQGYGYTF.

This clone appeared a few times. The rearrangement joins TRBV6-5 to TRBJ2-1, with D possibly being TRBD1 or TRBD2 (5 bases each). The CDR3 spans 13 residues. The germline CDR1 and CDR2 sequences are MNHEY and SVGAGI. This CDR3 reads CASARGPLNEQFF. CDR3 nucleotide sequence: TGTGCTTCAGCCCGGGGCCCGTTAAATGAGCAGTTCTTC.

The chain links TRBV30 to TRBJ1-3, with D uncertain. This CDR3 is 13 amino acids long. The germline V gene has CDR1 GTSNPN and CDR2 SVGIG (reference sequence). V was pared by 1 base and J by 4 bases, with 8 bases between. This chain's CDR3 is CAWSDWQGNTIYF. CDR3 nucleotide sequence: TGTGCCTGGAGTGATTGGCAAGGAAACACCATATATTTT.

The chain is built from TRBV29-1 and TRBJ2-3; D is undetermined. Germline CDR1 and CDR2: SQVTM and ANQGSEA. V dropped 1 base and J dropped 4 bases, with 9 bases sitting between them. The CDR3 consists of 13 residues. CDR3 sequence reads: CSVEGGHADTQYF. CDR3 DNA sequence: TGCAGCGTTGAAGGAGGTCACGCAGATACGCAGTATTTT.

The genes are TRBV29-1 and TRBJ1-2; D might be TRBD1 (5 bases). CDR1 is SQVTM and CDR2 is ANQGSEA in the germline V gene. Trimming cost V 5 bases and J 3 bases, with 7 bases left between them. CDR3 length: 11 residues. This CDR3 is CSVSGYYGYTF. As DNA, the CDR3 is TGCAGCGTTTCAGGGTACTATGGCTACACCTTC.

The chain has TRBV11-1 and TRBJ1-1, with a tentative D call TRBD1 (5 bases). V dropped 6 bases and J dropped 1 base, with 9 bases sitting between them. There are 13 residues in the CDR3. Germline loops: CDR1 SGHAT, CDR2 FQDESV (reference sequence). In nucleotides, the CDR3 is TGTGCCAGCAGGAAAACAGGGAACACTGAAGCTTTCTTT. This sequence encodes CASRKTGNTEAFF.

The chain carries TRBV6-5 and TRBJ2-5, with D unresolved. This CDR3 has 14 amino acids. Germline assignment: CDR1 MNHEY and CDR2 SVGAGI. V was cut by 2 bases and J by 7 bases, with 14 bases left in between. Written as DNA, the CDR3 is TGTGCCAGCAGTTACGGCGGCCGAACGGGGACCCAGTACTTC. Its protein product is CASSYGGRTGTQYF.

The chain couples TRBV5-6 to TRBJ2-1, with 13 positions matching TRBD2. V lost 4 bases, J lost 7 bases, and 5 bases stayed unmatched. The CDR3 spans 15 residues. Per germline, CDR1 SGHDT and CDR2 YYEEEE. The CDR3 loop is CASSRGTSGMNEQFF. CDR3 DNA sequence: TGTGCCAGCAGCCGCGGGACTAGCGGGATGAATGAGCAGTTCTTC.

A few counts support this clone. One end of the junction varies from germline; a read error may be responsible. For the CDR3, the DNA is TGCGCCCCAAATCGTGGCGGGACAAGAGAGTCCCAGTACTTC. It is translated as CAPNRGGTRESQYF. The genes are TRBV23-1 and TRBJ2-5; either TRBD1 or TRBD2 may fit D (6 bases each). TRBV23-1 is known as an ORF, though its function is uncertain. The CDR3 length is 14 residues.

This clone was seen a handful of times. This chain uses TRBV29-1 with TRBJ2-7; no definite D call. Germline V lookup: CDR1 SQVTM, CDR2 ANQGSEA. The CDR3 length is 10 residues. Trimming left V 7 bases short and J 3 bases short, with 7 bases between. CDR3: CSALNYEQYF. DNA for the CDR3: TGCAGCGCCCTTAACTACGAGCAGTACTTC.

This chain uses TRBV25-1 with TRBJ2-7; 9 positions match TRBD2. The germline V gene encodes CDR1 MGHDK and CDR2 SYGVNS. The CDR3 loop spans 15 amino acids. Germline trimming cut 3 bases from V and 2 bases from J; bases unmatched to any gene: 5. The CDR3 region is CASSDSSGTTYEQYF. CDR3 bases: TGTGCCAGCAGTGATTCTAGCGGGACCACCTACGAGCAGTACTTC.

Only a few counts were recorded for this clone. V and J are TRBV27 and TRBJ2-5; perhaps TRBD2 as D (6 bases). Germline lookup yields CDR1 MNHEY and CDR2 SMNVEV (reference sequence). The CDR3 consists of 15 residues. V dropped 4 bases and J dropped 2 bases, with 14 bases sitting between them. The CDR3 sequence: CASSSTPAGQETQYF. CDR3 DNA: TGTGCCAGCAGTTCCACCCCGGCGGGACAAGAGACCCAGTACTTC.

The V call is TRBV29-1, the J call TRBJ2-2; 7 bases map to TRBD2. Germline V lookup: CDR1 SQVTM, CDR2 ANQGSEA. Germline trimming cut 6 bases from V and 2 bases from J; bases unmatched to any gene: 9. CDR3 length: 15 amino acids. Written as DNA, the CDR3 is TGCAGCGTGACTGGGGGACTAATAAACACCGGGGAGCTGTTTTTT. Translating gives CSVTGGLINTGELFF.

The rearrangement links TRBV30 to TRBJ2-2, with 7 bases matching TRBD2. The CDR3 sequence is 16 residues long. The germline CDR1 and CDR2 sequences are GTSNPN and SVGIG (reference sequence). After removal of 8 bases from V and 2 bases from J, the junction contained 14 bases not matched to a gene. The CDR3 sequence is CAGLGTVADNTGELFF. Here the CDR3 DNA reads TGTGCCGGACTAGGGACGGTTGCAGATAACACCGGGGAGCTGTTTTTT. Drawing the rest from reference TRBV30 and TRBJ2-2, the complete variable domain is SQTIHQWPATLVQPVGSPLSLECTVEGTSNPNLYWYRQAAGRGLQLLFYSVGIGQISSEVPQNLSASRPQDRQFILSSKKLLLSDSGFYLCAGLGTVADNTGELFFGEGSRLTVL.

The table lists this clone with a count of one. J is TRBJ2-5 and V is TRBV5-1; 14 bases line up with TRBD2. After removal of 0 bases from V and 2 bases from J, the junction contained 6 bases not matched to a gene. CDR1 is SGHRS and CDR2 is YFSETQ in the germline V gene. CDR3 length: 18 amino acids. The CDR3 here is CASSLGLAGGPSQETQYF. The CDR3 DNA sequence: TGCGCCAGCAGCTTGGGACTAGCGGGAGGGCCCAGTCAAGAGACCCAGTACTTC.

The chain uses TRBV14 and TRBJ2-7; D is uncertain. The length of the CDR3 is 11 residues. Trimming took off 3 bases at V and 2 bases at J, with 2 bases between the two ends. CDR1 SGHDN and CDR2 FVKESK come from the germline V gene. CDR3 protein: CASSHTYEQYF. CDR3 nucleotide sequence: TGTGCCAGCAGCCACACCTACGAGCAGTACTTC.

The chain employs TRBV29-1 and TRBJ1-2; no firm D call. Trimming removed 6 bases from V and 8 bases from J, with 16 bases in between. This CDR3 spans 12 amino acids. Germline CDR1 is SQVTM and CDR2 is ANQGSEA. CDR3 residues: CSVLSRVGGYTF. CDR3 nucleotides: TGCAGCGTATTGAGTCGGGTTGGCGGCTACACCTTC.

This clone is medium-sized by share. The chain links TRBV25-1 to TRBJ2-1, with 8 nucleotides matching TRBD2. The CDR3 extends over 13 amino acids. Germline CDR1 is MGHDK and CDR2 is SYGVNS. Trimming took 1 base from V and 10 from J; bases not matched to a gene: 3. CDR3 protein: CASSEFKRGEQFF. The CDR3 region has the DNA TGTGCCAGCAGTGAATTTAAGCGGGGGGAGCAGTTCTTC.

Turning to this clone: One end of the junction fails to match germline, which may point to a read error. The genes are TRBV9 and TRBJ1-4; 9 nucleotides align to TRBD1. This CDR3 contains 15 residues. Per germline, CDR1 SGDLS and CDR2 YYNGEE. The chain's CDR3 is CASSETGGLIGKLLF. The CDR3 region has the DNA TGTGCCAGCAGCGAAACAGGGGGCCTAATTGGAAAACTGCTTTTT.

The chain combines TRBV29-1 with TRBJ1-2, with D perhaps matching TRBD1 (6 bases). Trimming shortened V by 6 bases and J by 3 bases, and 11 bases separated the two germline ends. CDR1 is SQVTM and CDR2 is ANQGSEA in the germline V gene. The CDR3 sequence is 12 residues long. The CDR3 bases are TGCAGCGTCCTGCGACAGGACTATGGCTACACCTTC. It yields the protein CSVLRQDYGYTF.